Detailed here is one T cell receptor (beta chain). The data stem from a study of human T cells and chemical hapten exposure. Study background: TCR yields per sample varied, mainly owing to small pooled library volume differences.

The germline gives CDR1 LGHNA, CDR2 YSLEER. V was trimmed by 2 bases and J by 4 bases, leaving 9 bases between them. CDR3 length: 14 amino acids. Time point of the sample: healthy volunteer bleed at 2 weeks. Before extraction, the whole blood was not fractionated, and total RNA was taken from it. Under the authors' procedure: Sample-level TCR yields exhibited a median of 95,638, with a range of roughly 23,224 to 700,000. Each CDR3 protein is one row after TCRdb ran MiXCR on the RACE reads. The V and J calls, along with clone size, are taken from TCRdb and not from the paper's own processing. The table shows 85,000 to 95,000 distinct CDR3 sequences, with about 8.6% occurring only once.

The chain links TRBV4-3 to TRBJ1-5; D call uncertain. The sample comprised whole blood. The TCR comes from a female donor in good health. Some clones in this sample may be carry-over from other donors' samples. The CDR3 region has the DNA TGCGCCAGCAGCCAAAACTACGGGAATCAGCCCCAGCATTTT. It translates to CASSQNYGNQPQHF.